This TCR beta chain was recovered during a study of glioma-infiltrating T cells after dendritic cell vaccination. V was shortened by 0 bases and J by 5 bases, with 11 bases between the two germline ends. CDR1 is SGDLS and CDR2 is YYNGEE in the germline V gene. The CDR3 loop spans 14 amino acids. TCRB CDR3 was amplified from 2 ug genomic DNA or less. The table came from immunoSEQ multiplex PCR; TCRdb's copy has only in-frame clones and leaves some out. The sample shows around 72,000 clones, about four fifths of them seen only once. The clonotype comes from a human donor with glioblastoma. The V call is TRBV9, the J call TRBJ2-5; D might be TRBD2 (7 bases). The sample consisted of blood, taken before dendritic cell vaccination. CDR3 protein: CASSVGGGMETQYF. DNA of the CDR3: TGTGCCAGCAGCGTAGGGGGGGGCATGGAGACCCAGTACTTC.